This T cell receptor (beta chain) stems from a study of shared clonotypes between healthy human individuals. V was shortened by 0 bases and J by 1 base, with 4 bases between the two germline ends. Germline V gene lookup returns CDR1 GTSNPN and CDR2 SVGIG (reference sequence). The CDR3 spans 13 residues. As defined, naive CD8 cells were CD45RO-negative and positively selected for CCR7, with terminally differentiated effector memory CD45RA+ cells excluded. Among the donors, all were Caucasian adults who lived in Nashville, Tennessee. Produced via immunoSEQ multiplex PCR; TCRdb's table is partial and in-frame only. The table has about 2.2 million clones, over 85% seen once. In the case of this clone: Other DNA sequences in this sample translate to the same CDR3.

The receptor was derived from a man aged 18 to 30 in good health. Some clones in this sample may be carry-over from other donors' samples. The sequenced sample consisted of naive CD8+ T cells from PBMCs. The chain joins TRBV30 to TRBJ2-1; no clear D. CDR3 in DNA: TGTGCCTGGAGTGTGATATCCTACAATGAGCAGTTCTTC. Protein product: CAWSVISYNEQFF. Looking up the rest from reference TRBV30 and TRBJ2-1 gives the full variable domain: SQTIHQWPATLVQPVGSPLSLECTVEGTSNPNLYWYRQAAGRGLQLLFYSVGIGQISSEVPQNLSASRPQDRQFILSSKKLLLSDSGFYLCAWSVISYNEQFFGPGTRLTVL.